The 10 T cell receptor beta chains presented below share a single source sample, sequenced in a study of cytomegalovirus exposure and HLA in healthy donors. 13 Jbeta primers and 60 Vbeta primers were used for the PCR. The assay was immunoSEQ multiplex PCR, and TCRdb's table has in-frame clones only and misses some. The table has fewer than 200,000 clones, approximately 79% seen once. The sequencing input was PBMCs. These receptors all stem from a woman in her 50s in good health and CMV-seropositive.

The rearrangement uses TRBV7-2 and TRBJ2-2; weak D call: TRBD2 (5 bases). V lost 5 bases to trimming and J lost 1 base, with 5 bases between them. CDR1 and CDR2 from the germline V gene are SGHTA and FQGNSA. The CDR3 has 13 amino acids. The CDR3 here is CASSSGNTGELFF. The DNA of the CDR3 is TGTGCCAGCAGCAGCGGGAACACCGGGGAGCTGTTTTTT.

The chain employs TRBV5-6 and TRBJ2-5; 12 positions agree with TRBD2. The ends lost 1 base at V and 5 bases at J; junction bases unmatched: 6. The CDR3 runs 16 residues. CDR1 SGHDT and CDR2 YYEEEE come from the germline V gene. The CDR3 DNA reads as TGTGCCAGCAGCTTGTGGACTAGCGGGACTGCGGAGACCCAGTACTTC. Its protein is CASSLWTSGTAETQYF.

A few counts support this clone. The chain recombines TRBV7-2 with TRBJ1-1; no reliable D call. Germline CDR1 is SGHTA and CDR2 is FQGNSA. The CDR3 sequence is 14 residues long. Between the trimmed V and J ends, which lost 4 bases and 0 bases, there was a span of 9 bases. The DNA for the CDR3 is TGTGCCAGCAGCTCTGGTCGGGTGAACACTGAAGCTTTCTTT. Protein: CASSSGRVNTEAFF.

V usage is TRBV15 and J usage is TRBJ1-2, with a weak D call TRBD1 (5 bases). Deletions cut 2 bases from V and 6 bases from J, with 10 bases between. The CDR3 has 13 amino acids. The germline V gene encodes CDR1 LNHNV and CDR2 YYDKDF (reference sequence). DNA for the CDR3: TGTGCCACCAGCAGAAAAGCCAGGGATGGCTACACCTTC. Translation gives CATSRKARDGYTF.

This clone came up a few times. The chain employs TRBV28 and TRBJ2-7; the match to TRBD2 covers 11 bases. Germline assignment: CDR1 MDHEN and CDR2 SYDVKM. J gave up 11 bases and V 1 base, and 10 bases lay outside the gene matches. This CDR3 is 15 amino acids long. CDR3 bases: TGTGCCAGCAGTTTATCGGGACAGGAGACTAGCGGGGAGTACTTC. Its translation: CASSLSGQETSGEYF.

The chain is built from TRBV5-8 and TRBJ1-5, with unresolved D. CDR3 length: 13 amino acids. V gave up 5 bases and J gave up 4 bases, with 10 bases separating them. Germline CDR1 and CDR2: SGHTS and YDEGEE. CDR3 protein: CASRTGWNQPQHF. CDR3 bases: TGTGCCAGCAGAACCGGTTGGAATCAGCCCCAGCATTTT.

This rearrangement joins TRBV6-5 to TRBJ2-5; 7 nucleotides align to TRBD2. Germline V gene lookup returns CDR1 MNHEY and CDR2 SVGAGI. The CDR3 runs 14 residues. The junction had 3 bases not matched to a gene; V was cut back by 0 bases and J by 5 bases. CDR3 loop: CASSYSWGGETQYF. CDR3 DNA: TGTGCCAGCAGTTACTCGTGGGGAGGGGAGACCCAGTACTTC.

This clone was found once. The chain employs TRBV4-1 and TRBJ2-5; 13 positions agree with TRBD2. The germline gives CDR1 MGHRA, CDR2 YSYEKL. V was pared by 4 bases and J by 5 bases, with 4 bases of the junction left unmatched. The CDR3 totals 15 residues. This chain's CDR3 is CASSPLAGGWETQYF. CDR3 coding DNA: TGCGCCAGCAGCCCACTAGCGGGAGGGTGGGAGACCCAGTACTTC.

This chain links TRBV19 with TRBJ1-5; maybe TRBD1 (6 bases). Germline CDR1 and CDR2: LNHDA and SQIVND (reference sequence). The CDR3 extends over 15 amino acids. V was trimmed by 6 bases and J by 4 bases, leaving 16 bases between them. CDR3 sequence: CASSRPGHGNQPQHF. The CDR3 DNA sequence: TGTGCCAGTAGCCGACCGGGACACGGAAATCAGCCCCAGCATTTT.

Only a few counts were recorded for this clone. The V gene is TRBV28, the J gene TRBJ2-7; the D is unclear. CDR1 is MDHEN and CDR2 is SYDVKM in the germline V gene. V lost 0 bases, J lost 2 bases, and 23 bases lay in between. There are 19 residues in the CDR3. CDR3: CASSLCPSFWASVTYEQYF. CDR3 DNA sequence: TGTGCCAGCAGTTTATGCCCATCATTTTGGGCTTCGGTCACCTACGAGCAGTACTTC.